The subject of this entry is one T cell receptor beta chain. Its specificity is not known. The sample belongs to a study of OX40 agonist ivuxolimab in advanced cancers. Background on the study: Ivuxolimab was delivered to patients intravenously every 2 weeks at doses spanning 0.01 to 10 mg/kg. Recorded diagnoses for dose-escalation patients were hepatocellular carcinoma, melanoma, renal cell or head and neck cancer.

General study findings and limits: Also present in some nonresponders was a low level of normalized T-cell clonal expansion.

Only in-frame clones appear in the TCRdb table, and some are missing; sequencing was by immunoSEQ multiplex PCR. The sample has 34,000 or so clones, roughly 81% seen once. Patients had blood sampled at baseline and again on cycle 4 day 1 and cycle 7 day 1. The germline CDR1 and CDR2 sequences are MDHEN and SYDVKM. V was shortened by 6 bases and J by 0 bases, with 12 bases between the two germline ends. This CDR3 has 14 residues. This chain joins TRBV28 and TRBJ2-7; possible D gene TRBD1, 6 bases. The TCR originated in an adult with an advanced solid tumor such as melanoma, head and neck, liver or kidney cancer. The material sequenced was CD4+ or CD8+ T cells sorted from blood, taken in a trial of the OX40 agonist ivuxolimab. Written as DNA, the CDR3 is TGTGCCAGCAGCCAGGACAGCCGCTCCTACGAGCAGTACTTC. Translating gives CASSQDSRSYEQYF.